The 24 T cell receptor beta chains in this list originate from one sample, sequenced in a study of metastatic and nonmetastatic thyroid tumors (TCRdb year 2020). The method behind the library was PCR. The instrument given in TCRdb is Illumina HiSeq 4000. TCRdb redid the processing of the public reads, applying fastp at Q25 and MiXCR, and retained in-frame beta chains. The sample records under 55,000 clones, more than 15% of which are singletons. Under 3% of the sample lies in the top ten. No treatment had been received by any patient before thyroid surgery. The sample comprised blood. These receptors all come from a female donor with papillary thyroid cancer or a benign thyroid nodule (not recorded which). Some clones in this sample may be carry-over from other donors' samples.

This clone was counted a single time. This sequence joins TRBV5-5 and TRBJ1-5, with a weak D call TRBD1 (5 bases). V was clipped by 4 bases and J by 7 bases, with 18 bases between them. Germline V gene data show CDR1 as SGHKS and CDR2 as YYEKEE (reference sequence). This CDR3 region has 15 residues. CDR3 loop: CASSPGTGREQPQHF. The CDR3 DNA sequence: TGTGCCAGCAGCCCTGGGACGGGTCGGGAACAGCCCCAGCATTTT. The variable domain in full, with the rest retrieved from reference TRBV5-5 and TRBJ1-5, is DAGVTQSPTHLIKTRGQQVTLRCSPISGHKSVSWYQQVLGQGPQFIFQYYEKEERGRGNFPDRFSARQFPNYSSELNVNALLLGDSALYLCASSPGTGREQPQHFGDGTRLSIL.

In this sample, this clone turned up many times. The chain employs TRBV5-1 and TRBJ2-2; 7 bases map to TRBD2. The germline CDR1 and CDR2 sequences are SGHRS and YFSETQ. The CDR3 covers 22 residues. V was pared by 0 bases and J by 0 bases, with 20 bases of the junction left unmatched. CDR3 amino acids: CASSLAPGGLQIPKTNTGELFF. CDR3 coding DNA: TGCGCCAGCAGCTTGGCCCCGGGAGGACTGCAGATACCCAAGACGAACACCGGGGAGCTGTTTTTT.

This clone has a handful of counts. This CDR3 fails to terminate in the conserved phenylalanine or tryptophan, so it likely reflects a read error. The chain has TRBV12-3 or TRBV12-4 and TRBJ2-3, with TRBD1 as a possible D gene (5 bases). Deletions cut 1 base from V and 6 bases from J, with 5 bases between. The CDR3 spans 12 residues. The CDR3 DNA is TGTGCCAGCAGTTTAGGGGGCGATACGCAGTATTCT. Protein: CASSLGGDTQYS.

Here the CDR3 DNA reads TGTGCCAGTAGTTCGGGAGCGGGAGTATTTAGTGGGGAGCTGTTTTTT. It specifies CASSSGAGVFSGELFF. The V and J genes are TRBV11-1 and TRBJ2-2; the match to TRBD2 covers 8 bases. The CDR3 is 16 amino acids. Losses at the gene ends were 9 bases for V and 8 bases for J; bases not matched to a gene: 17. Per germline, CDR1 SGHAT and CDR2 FQDESV (reference sequence).

By share of the sample, this clone is medium-sized. The chain combines TRBV7-9 with TRBJ2-7, with no clear D. The V gene lost 4 bases and the J gene lost 3 bases, with 7 bases spanning the gap. The CDR3 is made up of 12 amino acids. Germline values: CDR1 SEHNR, CDR2 FQNEAQ (reference sequence). CDR3 DNA sequence: TGTGCCAGCAGCTCACCGTTCTACGAGCAGTACTTC. The encoded protein is CASSSPFYEQYF.

This clone was detected ten times or more. The chain carries TRBV20-1 and TRBJ2-1; the D gene is possibly TRBD2 (6 bases). With 2 bases removed from V and 3 bases from J, the gap between germline ends came to 14 bases. Germline V gene data show CDR1 as DFQATT and CDR2 as SNEGSKA (reference sequence). The CDR3 is made up of 15 amino acids. CDR3 coding DNA: TGCAGTGCTAGACGACCTTTGGGAGGCTACAATGAGCAGTTCTTC. It is translated as CSARRPLGGYNEQFF.

There are many counts of this clone. The V call is TRBV7-3, the J call TRBJ1-1, with D tentatively TRBD1 (6 bases). CDR3 length: 12 residues. CDR1 and CDR2 from the germline V gene are SGHTA and FQGTGA. V lost 3 bases and J 9 bases, leaving 11 bases between the germline ends. This chain's CDR3 is CASSFTGSQAFF. The CDR3 region has the DNA TGTGCCAGCAGCTTTACAGGGTCTCAAGCTTTCTTT.

This clone was recorded many times. Other DNA sequences in the same sample also yield this CDR3. The chain employs TRBV5-6 and TRBJ1-1; TRBD1 might be the D (6 bases). Trimming took off 4 bases at V and 4 bases at J, with 17 bases between the two ends. This CDR3 has 15 amino acids. Germline V gives CDR1 SGHDT, CDR2 YYEEEE. The CDR3 DNA is TGTGCCAGCAGCAGACCGGGGGGGCTGGGCACTGAAGCTTTCTTT. Protein: CASSRPGGLGTEAFF.

This clone has a count of ten or more. The CDR3 DNA is TGTGCCAGCCGCCCTAAGCGGGTGTCAGATACGCAGTATTTT. This encodes CASRPKRVSDTQYF. The V call is TRBV12-3 or TRBV12-4, the J call TRBJ2-3, with D perhaps TRBD2 (6 bases). Trimming shortened V by 8 bases and J by 4 bases, and 16 bases separated the two germline ends. This CDR3 has 14 amino acids.

For the CDR3, the DNA is TGTGCCTGGGGGGTCAATCAGCCCCAGCATTTT. Translation gives CAWGVNQPQHF. This chain connects TRBV30 to TRBJ1-5; D is uncertain. The V gene's germline CDR1 is GTSNPN and CDR2 SVGIG (reference sequence). With 5 bases removed from V and 3 bases from J, the gap between germline ends came to 5 bases. The CDR3 runs to 11 residues.

At least ten counts were recorded for this clone. V usage is TRBV7-6 and J usage is TRBJ2-2; TRBD2 aligns across 10 bases. Germline CDR1 and CDR2: SGHVS and FNYEAQ. This CDR3 has 19 residues. The V and J ends lost 1 base and 2 bases, in that order; junction bases with no gene match: 10. CDR3 nucleotide sequence: TGTGCCAGCAGCTTAGATGCTGGTAGCGGGAGGTATAACACCGGGGAGCTGTTTTTT. As protein: CASSLDAGSGRYNTGELFF.

This clone was counted many times. The genes are TRBV15 and TRBJ2-2, with D uncertain. Deletions cut 3 bases from V and 1 base from J, with 9 bases between. This CDR3 comprises 15 residues. Germline CDR1 LNHNV, CDR2 YYDKDF (reference sequence). The CDR3 protein is CATSRSNLNTGELFF. DNA for the CDR3: TGTGCCACCAGCAGGAGCAACTTGAACACCGGGGAGCTGTTTTTT.

This clone was detected ten times or more. CDR3 DNA sequence: TGTGCCAGCAGTTTAGCGCTAAGTAGCGGGAGGGACTCCGGCAATGAGCAGTTCTTC. Amino acids: CASSLALSSGRDSGNEQFF. V gene TRBV12-3 or TRBV12-4 combines with J gene TRBJ2-1; TRBD2 matches at 11 bases. V lost 0 bases, J lost 6 bases, and 13 bases stayed unmatched. The CDR3 runs 19 residues.

This clone has at least ten counts. With a much larger clone just one base away, this may be a read error. This chain uses TRBV2 with TRBJ2-7; D unclear. The CDR3 length is 14 residues. The V gene's germline CDR1 is SNHLY and CDR2 FYNNEI. The CDR3 loop is CASSEEGIRYERYF. The CDR3 nucleotides read TGTGCCAGCAGTGAAGAGGGAATCCGCTACGAGCGGTACTTC.

This clone was seen ten or more times. J is TRBJ1-1 and V is TRBV19; no reliable D call. Per the germline V gene, CDR1 is LNHDA and CDR2 is SQIVND (reference sequence). This CDR3 has 12 residues. Trimming cost V 1 base and J 7 bases, with 7 bases left between them. In nucleotides, the CDR3 is TGTGCCAGTAGTATAGGTGGGAGTGAAGCTTTCTTT. The encoded protein is CASSIGGSEAFF.

This clone was counted at least ten times. V and J are TRBV7-9 and TRBJ1-6, with unresolved D. The CDR3 runs to 14 residues. Trimming left V 3 bases short and J 8 bases short, with 11 bases between. In germline, CDR1 is SEHNR, CDR2 FQNEAQ (reference sequence). Here the CDR3 DNA reads TGTGCCAGCAGCTTGTCGGGAGTTGATTCACCCCTCCACTTT. Amino acid sequence: CASSLSGVDSPLHF. The full variable domain, with the rest looked up from reference TRBV7-9 and TRBJ1-6, is DTGVSQNPRHKITKRGQNVTFRCDPISEHNRLYWYRQTLGQGPEFLTYFQNEAQLEKSRLLSDRFSAERPKGSFSTLEIQRTEQGDSAMYLCASSLSGVDSPLHFGNGTRLTVT.

This clone occurred a few times. The gene calls are TRBV28 and TRBJ2-7; the match to TRBD2 covers 11 bases. CDR1 is MDHEN and CDR2 is SYDVKM in the germline V gene. V lost 4 bases and J lost 3; bases outside the gene matches: 5. This CDR3 comprises 15 residues. The CDR3 loop is CASSSSGRPLYEQYF. The CDR3 coding sequence is TGTGCCAGCAGTTCTAGCGGGAGGCCCCTCTACGAGCAGTACTTC.

The chain joins TRBV20-1 to TRBJ2-7; 7 bases are a match to TRBD1. This CDR3 spans 12 amino acids. Germline V lookup: CDR1 DFQATT, CDR2 SNEGSKA (reference sequence). V gave up 4 bases and J gave up 4 bases; unmatched junction bases: 4. CDR3 sequence (DNA): TGCAGTGCTAAGACAGGGATGTACGAGCAGTACTTC. Its protein is CSAKTGMYEQYF.

V gene TRBV10-1 combines with J gene TRBJ2-1, with D possibly matching TRBD2 (6 bases). This CDR3 is 16 amino acids long. Trimming pared 1 base from V and 6 bases from J, leaving 16 bases between. Per germline, CDR1 WNHNN and CDR2 SYGVQD (reference sequence). The CDR3 nucleotides read TGCGCCAGCAGTGAGTTAGTGCTGGGAGGATCCAATGAGCAGTTCTTC. Its translation is CASSELVLGGSNEQFF.

For this clone: The junction departs from the called germline gene at one end, perhaps through a read error. V and J are TRBV24-1 and TRBJ1-2, with D possibly matching TRBD1 (5 bases). The CDR3 totals 13 residues. Germline assignment: CDR1 KGHDR and CDR2 SFDVKD. The CDR3 nucleotides read TGTGCCAACAGTGGGGCGCGGTCCCCAGGCTACACCTTC. Encoded protein: CANSGARSPGYTF.

In its sample, this clone was seen many times. This same CDR3 is encoded by further DNA sequences in the sample. The chain couples TRBV18 to TRBJ2-4, with D maybe TRBD2 (7 bases). The V gene lost 3 bases and the J gene lost 4 bases, with 16 bases spanning the gap. Germline V CDR1 and CDR2: KGHSH, LQKENI. The CDR3 length is 16 residues. The CDR3 reads CASSPAGAGTKNIQYF. CDR3 in DNA: TGTGCCAGCTCACCCGCGGGGGCAGGGACAAAAAACATTCAGTACTTC.

The chain couples TRBV6-1 to TRBJ2-7; the D gene could be TRBD1 or TRBD2 (5 bases each). Per the germline V gene, CDR1 is MNHNS and CDR2 is SASEGT. V lost 4 bases and J 7 bases, leaving 17 bases between the germline ends. The CDR3 consists of 14 residues. The CDR3 region has the DNA TGTGCCAGCAGTGGGGACCCCGGGTCGTATGAGCAGTACTTC. Its protein is CASSGDPGSYEQYF.

This clone was picked up many times. J is TRBJ2-7 and V is TRBV27; D gene ambiguous. Germline loops: CDR1 MNHEY, CDR2 SMNVEV (reference sequence). Between the trimmed V and J ends, which lost 0 bases and 4 bases, there was a span of 10 bases. The CDR3 runs to 14 residues. CDR3 sequence reads: CASSLSVRYYEQYF. The CDR3 DNA reads TGTGCCAGCAGTTTATCTGTCAGGTATTACGAGCAGTACTTC.

The rearrangement joins TRBV6-2 or TRBV6-3 to TRBJ2-1, with D maybe TRBD2 (6 bases). Germline loops: CDR1 MNHEY, CDR2 SVGEGT. The CDR3 contains 14 residues. V shed 5 bases and J shed 7 bases, with 15 bases lying between them. The CDR3 here is CASSLRGTWNEQFF. The CDR3 bases are TGTGCCAGCAGTCTCCGGGGGACGTGGAATGAGCAGTTCTTC.